These 18 T cell receptor beta chains share one sample of origin, sequenced in a study of cytomegalovirus exposure and HLA in healthy donors. PCR primers comprised 60 Vbeta and 13 Jbeta primers. TCRdb keeps only in-frame clones here, not all; method: immunoSEQ multiplex PCR. The table records around 40,000 clones, around 60% of them present only once. The sequencing sample was made of PBMCs. Every receptor here comes from a human donor in good health.

The chain employs TRBV5-1 and TRBJ2-2, with 8 bases matching TRBD2. Germline CDR1 is SGHRS and CDR2 is YFSETQ. This CDR3 spans 15 amino acids. V gave up 0 bases and J gave up 3 bases; unmatched junction bases: 1. The chain's CDR3 is CASSLAGGDTGELFF. CDR3 bases: TGCGCCAGCAGCTTGGCCGGGGGGGACACCGGGGAGCTGTTTTTT.

The J gene is TRBJ2-7, the V gene TRBV6-1; 8 bases align to TRBD1. Germline lookup yields CDR1 MNHNS and CDR2 SASEGT. V trimming: 7 bases; J trimming: 2 bases; junction bases outside the gene matches: 4. The CDR3 consists of 13 residues. CDR3 nucleotide sequence: TGTGCCAGCAATCGGGACAGGACCTACGAGCAGTACTTC. It encodes CASNRDRTYEQYF.

This clone showed up just once. The rearrangement joins TRBV27 to TRBJ2-7, with a tentative D call TRBD1 (5 bases). The V and J ends lost 3 bases and 2 bases respectively, with 11 bases between them. The CDR3 consists of 14 residues. Germline assignment: CDR1 MNHEY and CDR2 SMNVEV (reference sequence). The CDR3 reads CASSLRRGPYEQYF. CDR3 nucleotide sequence: TGTGCCAGCAGTTTGCGAAGGGGCCCCTACGAGCAGTACTTC.

The rearrangement uses TRBV18 and TRBJ2-7, with 7 nucleotides matching TRBD2. Germline V gives CDR1 KGHSH, CDR2 LQKENI. The V gene end was trimmed by 2 bases and the J gene end by 3 bases; junction bases not matched to a gene: 1. CDR3 size: 13 residues. CDR3 sequence reads: CASSPGLGYEQYF. CDR3 coding DNA: TGTGCCAGCTCACCAGGACTAGGCTACGAGCAGTACTTC.

The chain joins TRBV4-1 to TRBJ2-5, with 15 positions matching TRBD2. The end of the DNA is better explained by TRBJ2-7, so the J call may be wrong. The CDR3 length is 18 residues. Per the germline V gene, CDR1 is MGHRA and CDR2 is YSYEKL. The CDR3 is CASSLRAGTSGGSYEQYF. CDR3 nucleotide sequence: TGCGCCAGCAGCCTCCGGGCCGGGACTAGCGGGGGGAGCTACGAGCAGTACTTC.

The CDR3 spells CASSSGGYNEQFF. The DNA of the CDR3 is TGTGCCAGCTCTAGCGGGGGCTACAATGAGCAGTTCTTC. This rearrangement joins TRBV28 to TRBJ2-1; 10 nucleotides match TRBD2. The junction had 1 base not matched to a gene; V was cut back by 8 bases and J by 3 bases. The CDR3 spans 13 residues. The germline V gene encodes CDR1 MDHEN and CDR2 SYDVKM.

This clone occurred once. The J gene is TRBJ2-1, the V gene TRBV4-2; 7 positions match TRBD1. Unmatched junction bases numbered 7, after V lost 3 bases and J lost 8 bases. Germline V lookup: CDR1 LGHNA, CDR2 YNFKEQ. This CDR3 has 14 residues. The CDR3: CASSQRQGSHEQFF. CDR3 sequence (DNA): TGTGCCAGCAGCCAGAGACAGGGATCGCATGAGCAGTTCTTC.

The rearrangement links TRBV4-2 to TRBJ2-5, with 7 positions matching TRBD1. The J call may be incorrect, as the DNA end agrees better with TRBJ2-7. CDR1 and CDR2 from the germline V gene are LGHNA and YNFKEQ. The CDR3 contains 14 residues. CDR3 bases: TGTGCCAGCAGCCAAGGAGGTCAGGGGGTCGAGCAGTACTTC. Translation gives CASSQGGQGVEQYF.

In its sample, this clone was seen once. V usage is TRBV7-2 and J usage is TRBJ2-2; possible D gene TRBD2, 5 bases. The CDR3 totals 13 residues. The germline V gene has CDR1 SGHTA and CDR2 FQGNSA. Trimming shortened V by 0 bases and J by 9 bases, and 8 bases separated the two germline ends. The CDR3 loop reads CASSLASSRELFF. As DNA, the CDR3 is TGTGCCAGCAGCTTAGCGTCTAGCAGGGAGCTGTTTTTT.

This clone was counted between two and nine times. This rearrangement joins TRBV4-2 to TRBJ1-6, with D perhaps TRBD1 (5 bases). The germline V and J ends were trimmed by 4 bases and 7 bases, with 14 bases remaining between them. This CDR3 comprises 15 residues. Looked up from germline, CDR1 is LGHNA and CDR2 is YNFKEQ. The CDR3 DNA follows: TGTGCCAGCAGCCGCGGGACTCAACACAATTCACCCCTCCACTTT. This codes for CASSRGTQHNSPLHF.

The rearrangement uses TRBV4-1 and TRBJ2-1, with 13 bases identical to TRBD2. Per germline, CDR1 MGHRA and CDR2 YSYEKL. The CDR3 has 17 residues. Trimming at V came to 0 bases and at J to 12 bases, leaving 11 bases not matched to a gene. CDR3: CASSQDRGTSGVRGQFF. For the CDR3, the DNA is TGCGCCAGCAGCCAAGACCGAGGGACTAGCGGGGTCAGAGGGCAGTTCTTC.

The rearrangement joins TRBV29-1 to TRBJ2-5; TRBD1 might be the D (6 bases). This CDR3 is built from 12 residues. Germline CDR1 SQVTM, CDR2 ANQGSEA. The ends were cut back, 7 bases at V and 4 bases at J, with 13 bases in the middle. CDR3 residues: CSAGTTAETQYF. CDR3 nucleotides: TGCAGCGCGGGGACAACCGCAGAGACCCAGTACTTC.

The chain joins TRBV2 to TRBJ2-7, with D perhaps matching TRBD1 (5 bases). V was shortened by 3 bases and J by 2 bases, with 11 bases between the two germline ends. The CDR3 spans 14 residues. From germline, CDR1 is SNHLY and CDR2 FYNNEI. CDR3 nucleotide sequence: TGTGCCAGCAGTGACTTGACAGTCGCCTACGAGCAGTACTTC. Encoded protein: CASSDLTVAYEQYF.

V usage is TRBV9 and J usage is TRBJ1-1; D is unclear. Germline V gene data show CDR1 as SGDLS and CDR2 as YYNGEE. The CDR3 consists of 13 residues. V dropped 3 bases and J dropped 4 bases, with 10 bases sitting between them. The CDR3 DNA follows: TGTGCCAGCAGCGCGGGAAAGACCACTGAAGCTTTCTTT. Its protein product is CASSAGKTTEAFF. Using reference TRBV9 and TRBJ1-1 for the parts outside the CDR3, the full variable domain is DSGVTQTPKHLITATGQRVTLRCSPRSGDLSVYWYQQSLDQGLQFLIQYYNGEERAKGNILERFSAQQFPDLHSELNLSSLELGDSALYFCASSAGKTTEAFFGQGTRLTVV.

This clone was detected only a few times. The chain uses TRBV5-4 and TRBJ2-4, with 9 bases aligning to TRBD2. Germline V CDR1 and CDR2: SGHNT, YYREEE (reference sequence). The J segment lost 8 bases and the V segment lost 0 bases, leaving 12 bases of the junction unmatched. CDR3 length: 17 residues. As DNA, the CDR3 is TGTGCCAGCAGCTTGGGGTCGGGGCGGGGGGGCAAGGACATTCAGTACTTC. It yields the protein CASSLGSGRGGKDIQYF.

The rearrangement uses TRBV6-6 and TRBJ2-7; 8 bases fit TRBD1. Germline V gene sequence: CDR1 MNHNY, CDR2 SVGAGI (reference sequence). The junction had 7 bases not matched to a gene; V was cut back by 6 bases and J by 0 bases. This CDR3 spans 15 amino acids. The CDR3 DNA reads as TGTGCCAGCAGCCCACAGGGGGTGAGCTCCTACGAGCAGTACTTC. Its translation: CASSPQGVSSYEQYF.

The chain is built from TRBV4-1 and TRBJ1-5, with 7 positions matching TRBD1. Per germline, CDR1 MGHRA and CDR2 YSYEKL. This CDR3 comprises 16 residues. V lost 5 bases, J lost 5 bases, and 12 bases stayed unmatched. The CDR3 region has the DNA TGCGCCAGCAGCGACCAGCCGGGACAGTCTTATCAGCCCCAGCATTTT. Its translation is CASSDQPGQSYQPQHF.

This chain links TRBV27 with TRBJ1-1; 8 bases align to TRBD1. The CDR3 loop spans 15 amino acids. The germline gives CDR1 MNHEY, CDR2 SMNVEV (reference sequence). Trimming at V came to 7 bases and at J to 11 bases, leaving 18 bases not matched to a gene. The CDR3 region is CASTPSGGRGQVAFF. CDR3 bases: TGTGCCAGCACCCCATCGGGGGGCAGGGGGCAAGTTGCTTTCTTT.